These 2 T cell receptor beta chains were all obtained from the same sample, sequenced in a study of blood T cell repertoires in COVID-19. Profiling relied on immunoSEQ multiplex PCR, and the TCRdb table lists in-frame clones only, not all of them. The sample records 190,000 or so clones, 86% being singletons. The sequenced sample consisted of PBMCs or T cells enriched from blood (not recorded which). These receptors all come from a woman in her 30s who had recovered from COVID-19.

V usage is TRBV28 and J usage is TRBJ1-2; TRBD1 agrees at 7 bases. The CDR3 spans 13 residues. The V gene end was trimmed by 4 bases and the J gene end by 8 bases; junction bases not matched to a gene: 7. CDR1 is MDHEN and CDR2 is SYDVKM in the germline V gene. The CDR3 region has the DNA TGTGCCAGCAGTTCTACAGGGGAAGGCGGCTACACCTTC. Translated: CASSSTGEGGYTF.

J is TRBJ1-1 and V is TRBV7-9; D is unresolved. The germline V gene encodes CDR1 SEHNR and CDR2 FQNEAQ (reference sequence). V was pared by 0 bases and J by 1 base, with 6 bases between. The length of the CDR3 is 14 residues. The chain's CDR3 is CASSLAAANTEAFF. The CDR3 DNA follows: TGTGCCAGCAGCTTAGCGGCGGCGAACACTGAAGCTTTCTTT.